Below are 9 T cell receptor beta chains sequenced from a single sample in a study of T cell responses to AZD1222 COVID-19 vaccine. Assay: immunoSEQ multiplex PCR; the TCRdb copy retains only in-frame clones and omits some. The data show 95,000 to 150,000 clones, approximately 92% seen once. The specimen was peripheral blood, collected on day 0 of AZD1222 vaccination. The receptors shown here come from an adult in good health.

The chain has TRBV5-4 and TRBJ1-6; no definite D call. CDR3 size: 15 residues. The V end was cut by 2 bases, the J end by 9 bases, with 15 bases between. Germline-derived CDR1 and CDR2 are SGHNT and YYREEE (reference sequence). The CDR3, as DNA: TGTGCCAGCAGCTTTGGTAGCAGATCTGTTTCACCCCTCCACTTT. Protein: CASSFGSRSVSPLHF.

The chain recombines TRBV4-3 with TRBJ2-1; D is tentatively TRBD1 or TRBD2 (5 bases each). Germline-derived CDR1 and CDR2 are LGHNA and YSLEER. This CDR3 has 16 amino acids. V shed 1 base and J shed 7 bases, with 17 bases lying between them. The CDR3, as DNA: TGCGCCAGCAGCCAAGGGGCCGGGGTTGGGGGAAATGAGCAGTTCTTC. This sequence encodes CASSQGAGVGGNEQFF.

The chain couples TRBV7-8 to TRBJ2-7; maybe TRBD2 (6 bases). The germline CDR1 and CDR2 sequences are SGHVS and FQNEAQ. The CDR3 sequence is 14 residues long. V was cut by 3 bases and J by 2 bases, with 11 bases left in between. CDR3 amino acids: CASSLAGSTYEQYF. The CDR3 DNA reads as TGTGCCAGCAGCTTGGCCGGGAGTACCTACGAGCAGTACTTC.

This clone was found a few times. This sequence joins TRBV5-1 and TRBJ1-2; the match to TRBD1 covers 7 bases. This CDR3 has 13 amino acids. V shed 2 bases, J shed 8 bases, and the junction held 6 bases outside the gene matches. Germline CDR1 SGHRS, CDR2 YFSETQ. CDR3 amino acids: CASSLDRVGGYTF. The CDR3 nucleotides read TGCGCCAGCAGCTTAGACAGGGTAGGCGGCTACACCTTC.

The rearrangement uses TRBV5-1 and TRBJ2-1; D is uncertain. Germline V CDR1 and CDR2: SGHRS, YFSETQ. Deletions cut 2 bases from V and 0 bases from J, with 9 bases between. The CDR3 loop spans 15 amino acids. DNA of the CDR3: TGCGCCAGCAGCTTTGGTCCCAACTCCTACAATGAGCAGTTCTTC. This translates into CASSFGPNSYNEQFF.

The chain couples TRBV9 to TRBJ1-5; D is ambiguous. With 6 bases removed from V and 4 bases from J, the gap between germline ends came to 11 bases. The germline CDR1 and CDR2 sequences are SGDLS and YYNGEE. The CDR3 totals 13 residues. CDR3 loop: CASTRTRNQPQHF. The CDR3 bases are TGTGCCAGCACACGGACTAGAAATCAGCCCCAGCATTTT.

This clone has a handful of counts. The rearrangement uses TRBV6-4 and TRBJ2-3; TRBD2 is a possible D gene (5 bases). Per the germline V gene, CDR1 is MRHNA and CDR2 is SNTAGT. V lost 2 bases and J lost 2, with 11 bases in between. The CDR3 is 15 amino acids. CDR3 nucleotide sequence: TGTGCCAGCAGTGACGGGGAGTCTAACACAGATACGCAGTATTTT. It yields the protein CASSDGESNTDTQYF.

The CDR3, as DNA: TGTGCCATCAGTGAGTCCCTTCTCCAGGGTAGGAATGAGCAGTTCTTC. Its translation: CAISESLLQGRNEQFF. The chain couples TRBV10-3 to TRBJ2-1, with D possibly TRBD1 on 5 matching bases. Germline V gene sequence: CDR1 ENHRY, CDR2 SYGVKD. The CDR3 length is 16 residues. Trimming stripped 0 bases from V and 7 bases from J, with 16 bases between.

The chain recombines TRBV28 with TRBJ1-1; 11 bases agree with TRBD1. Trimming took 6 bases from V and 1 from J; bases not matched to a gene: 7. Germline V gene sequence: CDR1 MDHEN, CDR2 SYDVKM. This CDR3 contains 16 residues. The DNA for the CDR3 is TGTGCCAGCAGCCGTGCGGACAGGGGGCGGAACACTGAAGCTTTCTTT. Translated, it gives CASSRADRGRNTEAFF.